This TCR beta chain was obtained from a study of beta chain features in type 1 diabetes. Findings and caveats of the study: The naive, central memory and Treg TCRB repertoires showed an apparent similarity that was greater among patients than among healthy donors.

Remarks on this clone: As yet, its antigen is unknown.

The CDR3 contains 11 residues. CDR1 and CDR2 (germline): MNHNY, SVGAGI (reference sequence). The V gene lost 5 bases and the J gene lost 9 bases, with 11 bases spanning the gap. Reverse transcription of all isolated RNA meant that expressed TCRB transcripts were sequenced. The method was immunoSEQ multiplex PCR; TCRdb's version includes in-frame clones alone and lacks a portion of them. The table records about 450,000 clones, about an eighth of them present only once. The source of this sequence is a woman between 18 and 29 years old in good health. V usage is TRBV6-6 and J usage is TRBJ2-7; D not resolved. Specimen: naive CD4+ T cells from blood. The DNA for the CDR3 is TGTGCCAGCAGTCCGTCTGTTGGGCAGTACTTC. It is translated as CASSPSVGQYF.